The source of this T cell receptor beta chain is a study of tumor and adjacent non-tumor tissue in lung cancer (dated by TCRdb to 2017 to 2018). As for the study more broadly: By cancer type, the cohort comprised 12 adenocarcinoma patients, a couple of squamous cell carcinoma patients and 1 small cell lung cancer patient. Among the approximately 15 patients, ages ranged from about 31 to 85 years, approximately ten were men and 5 were women, and disease was TNM stage I to III. In total, sequencing yielded under 150 million productive TCRbeta reads, which works out to an average of approximately 4 million reads per sample. Bulk TCRbeta repertoires were compared between lung tumor tissue and matched distant non-tumor lung tissue obtained from approximately 15 lung cancer patients. More than 25 paired specimens, one tumor and one normal lung sample per patient, were profiled by TCRbeta CDR3 sequencing. Points the paper makes about the study in general: The sequencing platform is not named in the methods, and unique molecular identifiers are not mentioned. Younger patients had significantly higher TCR diversity, and higher tumor TCR diversity was associated with shorter overall and disease-free survival. Because peripheral blood was not sequenced, the blood TCRbeta repertoires of the lung cancer patients in the study went unexamined. Tumor tissue showed significantly greater TCR diversity (inverse Simpson) than normal lung tissue (around 450 vs 150, P = 0.0075, Mann-Whitney U test). The top 100 clones made up a significantly larger cumulative share of the repertoire in normal lung than in tumor tissue. Only around 15 patients were included in the cohort, and the need for larger samples and more detailed clinical data was noted by the authors.

Preparation of the library involved multiplex PCR. Sequencing took place on an Illumina HiSeq 2500. TCRbeta libraries were constructed through three rounds of nested PCR with primers (Table S4) according to protocols adapted from ARM-PCR. Before sequencing, PCR products of 200-500 bp were cut from the gel and purified using the QIAquick gel extraction kit. From the authors' description of their analysis: Reads were cleaned with Trimmomatic, merged with FLASH into complete CDR3 sequences, and assigned to V(D)J germline segments with MiTCR. VDJtools was used to compute clonal diversity as the inverse Simpson's index. Productive reads were defined as in-frame sequences without a premature stop codon. TCRdb reran the public reads through fastp at Q25 and MiXCR, keeping productive beta chains. Every CDR3 protein is listed once, alongside the most common genes and DNA of its rows. These V and J calls are TCRdb output, not the study's own analysis. This sample is represented by about 76,000 distinct CDR3 sequences; around 70% of them were singletons. Jointly, the top ten make up 10% to 15% of the sample.

Note on this clonotype: Its cognate antigen has yet to be identified. The junction shows a germline mismatch at one end, possibly a read error.

RNA was extracted from bulk unsorted tissue and checked for quality with a NanoDrop ND-1000 and an Agilent 2100. Newly diagnosed lung cancer patients without prior chemotherapy who had been admitted for thoracic surgery in China between August and November 2014 were enrolled as donors. Anyone who had undergone radiotherapy or chemotherapy before, or who had another cancer at the same time, was left out of the study. Surgical tissue pieces of about 1-2.1 cm3 were preserved in RNAlater solution and stored at -80 °C until use. Inclusive of the bounding cysteine and phenylalanine, the CDR3 is 18 residues long. CDR3 DNA is the only sequence kept; it has 54 bases, read in frame from the first base.

Sample: lung tumor tissue. Recombination connected TRBV12-3 or TRBV12-4 to TRBJ2-1; the D segment might be TRBD1 or TRBD2, since each matches 6 bases. The source is a woman in her 70s with non-small cell lung cancer. The bases read TGCGCCAGCAGTTCCCCGTTGGGGGGCCCCTCTTCGGGTAGTGAGCAGTTCTTC. This codes for CASSSPLGGPSSGSEQFF.